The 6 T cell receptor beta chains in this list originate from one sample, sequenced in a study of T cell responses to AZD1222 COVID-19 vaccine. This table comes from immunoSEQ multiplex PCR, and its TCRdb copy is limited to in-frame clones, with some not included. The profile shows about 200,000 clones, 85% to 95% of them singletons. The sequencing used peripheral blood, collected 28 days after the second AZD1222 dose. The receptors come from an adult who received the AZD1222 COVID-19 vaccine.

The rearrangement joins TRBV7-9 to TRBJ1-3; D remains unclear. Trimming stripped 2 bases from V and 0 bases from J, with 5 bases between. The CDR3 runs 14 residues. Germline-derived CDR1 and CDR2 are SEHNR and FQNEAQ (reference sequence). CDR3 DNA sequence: TGTGCCAGCAGCTTAACAGTCTCTGGAAACACCATATATTTT. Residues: CASSLTVSGNTIYF.

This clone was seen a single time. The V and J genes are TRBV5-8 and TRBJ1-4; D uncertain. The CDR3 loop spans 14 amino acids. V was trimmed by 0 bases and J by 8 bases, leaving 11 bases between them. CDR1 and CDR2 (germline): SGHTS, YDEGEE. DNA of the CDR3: TGTGCCAGCAGCTTGGAGGTATTGGGGGAAAAACTGTTTTTT. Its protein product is CASSLEVLGEKLFF.

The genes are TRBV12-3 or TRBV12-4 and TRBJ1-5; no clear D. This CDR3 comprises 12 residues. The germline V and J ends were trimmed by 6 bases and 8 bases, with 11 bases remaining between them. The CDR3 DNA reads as TGTGCCAGCAGCGTCCGGGGAAAGCCCCAGCATTTT. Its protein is CASSVRGKPQHF.

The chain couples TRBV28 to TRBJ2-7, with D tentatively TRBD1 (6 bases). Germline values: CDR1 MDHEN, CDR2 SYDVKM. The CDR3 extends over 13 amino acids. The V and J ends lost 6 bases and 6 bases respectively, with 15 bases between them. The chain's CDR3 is CASRPQGGAEQYF. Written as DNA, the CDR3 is TGTGCCAGCAGGCCCCAAGGGGGAGCCGAGCAGTACTTC.

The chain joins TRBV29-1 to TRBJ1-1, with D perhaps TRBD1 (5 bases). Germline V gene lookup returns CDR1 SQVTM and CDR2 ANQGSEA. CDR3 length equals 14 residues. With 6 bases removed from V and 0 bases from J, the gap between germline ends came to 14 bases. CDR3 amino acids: CSVGGGVVNTEAFF. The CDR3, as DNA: TGCAGCGTCGGGGGTGGGGTTGTGAACACTGAAGCTTTCTTT.

The CDR3 is CASSGYNEQFF. DNA for the CDR3: TGTGCCAGCAGTGGATACAATGAGCAGTTCTTC. The V and J genes are TRBV27 and TRBJ2-1; D is ambiguous. The germline gives CDR1 MNHEY, CDR2 SMNVEV (reference sequence). Trimming shortened V by 5 bases and J by 4 bases, and 3 bases separated the two germline ends. The CDR3 runs 11 residues.